Below, one TCR beta chain is given with its context. The sample originates from a study of OX40 agonist ivuxolimab in advanced cancers. CDR3 length: 15 residues. V lost 5 bases, J lost 3 bases, and 14 bases lay in between. Germline loops: CDR1 SGHTA, CDR2 FQGTGA. The protocol was immunoSEQ multiplex PCR, while the TCRdb copy is restricted to in-frame clones and leaves out a portion. The sample includes 65,000 to 75,000 clones, roughly 88% seen only once; the top ten take less than 1%. Sample: CD4+ or CD8+ T cells sorted from blood, taken in a trial of the OX40 agonist ivuxolimab. The source of this sequence is an adult with an advanced solid tumor such as melanoma, head and neck, liver or kidney cancer. The gene calls are TRBV7-3 and TRBJ2-4; the D gene could be TRBD1 or TRBD2 (5 bases each). The CDR3 DNA reads TGTGCCAGCAGCCCGGGGCTAGCCGGCAAAAACATTCAGTACTTC. Amino acid sequence: CASSPGLAGKNIQYF.